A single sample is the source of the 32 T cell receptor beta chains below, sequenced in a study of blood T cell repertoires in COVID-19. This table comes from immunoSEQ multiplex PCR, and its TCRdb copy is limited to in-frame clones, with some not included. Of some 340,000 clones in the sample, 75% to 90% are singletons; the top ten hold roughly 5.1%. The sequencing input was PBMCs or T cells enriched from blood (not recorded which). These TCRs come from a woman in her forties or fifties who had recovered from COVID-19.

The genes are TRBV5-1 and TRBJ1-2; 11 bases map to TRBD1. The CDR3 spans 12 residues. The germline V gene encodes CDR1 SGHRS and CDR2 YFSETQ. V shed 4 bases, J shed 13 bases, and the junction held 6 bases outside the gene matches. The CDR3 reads CASSNGTGGCTF. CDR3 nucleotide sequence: TGCGCCAGCAGCAACGGGACAGGGGGGTGCACCTTC.

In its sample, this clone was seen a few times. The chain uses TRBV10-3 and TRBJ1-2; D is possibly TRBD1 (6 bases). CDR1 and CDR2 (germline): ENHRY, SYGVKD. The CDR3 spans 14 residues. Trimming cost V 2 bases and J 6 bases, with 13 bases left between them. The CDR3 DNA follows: TGTGCCATCAGTGAGACCCGGGACATAGATGGCTACACCTTC. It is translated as CAISETRDIDGYTF.

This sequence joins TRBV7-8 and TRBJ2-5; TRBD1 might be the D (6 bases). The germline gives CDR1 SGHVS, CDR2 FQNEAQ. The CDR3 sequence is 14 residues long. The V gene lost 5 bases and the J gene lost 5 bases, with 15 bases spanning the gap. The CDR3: CASSPGQSPETQYF. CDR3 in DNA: TGTGCCAGCAGCCCCGGACAGTCACCGGAGACCCAGTACTTC.

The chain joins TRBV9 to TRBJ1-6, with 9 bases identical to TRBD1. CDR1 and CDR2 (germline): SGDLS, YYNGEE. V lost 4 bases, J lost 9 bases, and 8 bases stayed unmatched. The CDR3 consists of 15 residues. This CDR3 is CASSPGQGLSSPLHF. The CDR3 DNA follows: TGTGCCAGCAGCCCGGGACAGGGATTGAGTTCACCCCTCCACTTT.

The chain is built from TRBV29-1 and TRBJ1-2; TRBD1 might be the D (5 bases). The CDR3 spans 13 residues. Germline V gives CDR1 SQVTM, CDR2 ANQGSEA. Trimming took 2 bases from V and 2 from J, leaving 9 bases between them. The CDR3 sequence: CSVEPGGNYGYTF. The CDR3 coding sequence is TGCAGCGTTGAACCGGGGGGAAACTATGGCTACACCTTC. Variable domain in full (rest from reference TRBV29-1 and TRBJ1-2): SAVISQKPSRDICQRGTSLTIQCQVDSQVTMMFWYRQQPGQSLTLIATANQGSEATYESGFVIDKFPISRPNLTFSTLTVSNMSPEDSSIYLCSVEPGGNYGYTFGSGTRLTVV.

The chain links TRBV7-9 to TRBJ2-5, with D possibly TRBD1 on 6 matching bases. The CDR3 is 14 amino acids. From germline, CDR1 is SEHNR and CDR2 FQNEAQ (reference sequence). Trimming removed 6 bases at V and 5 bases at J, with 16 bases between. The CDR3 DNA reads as TGTGCCAGCAGACAAACAGGGTCGGAGGAGACCCAGTACTTC. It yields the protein CASRQTGSEETQYF.

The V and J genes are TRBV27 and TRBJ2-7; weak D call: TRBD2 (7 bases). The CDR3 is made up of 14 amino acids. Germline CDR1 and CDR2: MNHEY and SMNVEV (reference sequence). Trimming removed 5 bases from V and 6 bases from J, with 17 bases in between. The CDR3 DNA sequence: TGTGCCAGCAGTCCGAGATGGGGGGGCAGCGAGCAGTACTTC. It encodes CASSPRWGGSEQYF.

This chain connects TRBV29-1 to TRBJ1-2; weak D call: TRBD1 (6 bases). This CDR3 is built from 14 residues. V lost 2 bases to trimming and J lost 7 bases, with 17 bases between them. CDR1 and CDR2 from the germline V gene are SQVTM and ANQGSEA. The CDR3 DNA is TGCAGCGTTGAATTACAACAGGGTAGTGGTGGCTACACCTTC. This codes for CSVELQQGSGGYTF.

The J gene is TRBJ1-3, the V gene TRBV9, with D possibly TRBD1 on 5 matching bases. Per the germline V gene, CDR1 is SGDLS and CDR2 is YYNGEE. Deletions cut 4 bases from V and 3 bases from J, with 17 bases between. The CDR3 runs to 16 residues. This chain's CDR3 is CASSPRQGSLGNTIYF. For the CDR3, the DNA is TGTGCCAGCAGCCCCCGCCAGGGATCACTTGGAAACACCATATATTTT.

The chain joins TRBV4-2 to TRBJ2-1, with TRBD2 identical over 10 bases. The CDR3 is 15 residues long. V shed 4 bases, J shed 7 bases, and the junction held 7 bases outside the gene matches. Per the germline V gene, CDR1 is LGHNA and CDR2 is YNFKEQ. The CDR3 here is CASSRSGGASNEQFF. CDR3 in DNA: TGTGCCAGCAGCCGCAGCGGGGGGGCCTCTAATGAGCAGTTCTTC.

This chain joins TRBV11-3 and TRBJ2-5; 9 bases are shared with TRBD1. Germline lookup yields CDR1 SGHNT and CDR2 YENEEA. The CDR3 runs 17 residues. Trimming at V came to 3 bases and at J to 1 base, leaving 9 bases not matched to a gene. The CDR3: CASSLEGNRGLQETQYF. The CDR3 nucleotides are TGTGCCAGCAGCTTGGAAGGAAACAGGGGGCTCCAAGAGACCCAGTACTTC. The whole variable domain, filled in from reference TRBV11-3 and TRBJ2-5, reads EAGVVQSPRYKIIEKKQPVAFWCNPISGHNTLYWYLQNLGQGPELLIRYENEEAVDDSQLPKDRFSAERLKGVDSTLKIQPAELGDSAVYLCASSLEGNRGLQETQYFGPGTRLLVL.

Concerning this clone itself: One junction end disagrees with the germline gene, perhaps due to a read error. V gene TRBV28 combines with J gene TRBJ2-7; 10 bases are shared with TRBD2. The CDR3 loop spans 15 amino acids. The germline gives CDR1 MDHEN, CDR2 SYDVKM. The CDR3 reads CASRVLAGSSDEQYF. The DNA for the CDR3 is TGTGCCAGCAGGGTACTAGCGGGGTCCTCCGACGAGCAGTACTTC.

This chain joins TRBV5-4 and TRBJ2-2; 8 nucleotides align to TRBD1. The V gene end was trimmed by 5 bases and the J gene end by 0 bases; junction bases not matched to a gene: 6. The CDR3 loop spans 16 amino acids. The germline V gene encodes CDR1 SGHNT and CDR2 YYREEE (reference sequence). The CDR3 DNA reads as TGTGCCAGCAGACCGGGACAGGCCTCGAACACCGGGGAGCTGTTTTTT. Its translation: CASRPGQASNTGELFF.

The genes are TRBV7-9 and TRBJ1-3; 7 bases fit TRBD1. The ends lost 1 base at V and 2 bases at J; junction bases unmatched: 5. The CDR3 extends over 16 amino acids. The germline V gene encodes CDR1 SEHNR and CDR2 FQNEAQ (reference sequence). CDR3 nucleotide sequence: TGTGCCAGCAGCTTAGAAGGCCAGGGGGCTGGAAACACCATATATTTT. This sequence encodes CASSLEGQGAGNTIYF.

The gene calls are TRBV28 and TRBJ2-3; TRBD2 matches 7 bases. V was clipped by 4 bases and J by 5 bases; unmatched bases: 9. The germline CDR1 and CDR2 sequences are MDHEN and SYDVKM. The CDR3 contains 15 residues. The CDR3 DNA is TGTGCCAGCAGTTCGCCGCGGGAGAAGAGAGATACGCAGTATTTT. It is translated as CASSSPREKRDTQYF.

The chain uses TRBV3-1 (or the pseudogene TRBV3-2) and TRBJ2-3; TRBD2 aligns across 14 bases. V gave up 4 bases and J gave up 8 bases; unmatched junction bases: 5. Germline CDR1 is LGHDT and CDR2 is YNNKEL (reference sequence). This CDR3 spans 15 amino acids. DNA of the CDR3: TGTGCCAGCAGCCCGGGGACTAGCGGGGGACTTACGCAGTATTTT. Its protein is CASSPGTSGGLTQYF.

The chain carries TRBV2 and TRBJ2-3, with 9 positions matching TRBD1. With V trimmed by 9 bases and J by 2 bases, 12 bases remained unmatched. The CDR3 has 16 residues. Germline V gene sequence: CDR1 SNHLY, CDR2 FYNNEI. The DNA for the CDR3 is TGTGCCAGTCTGACTGGGGACAGGGTTAACACAGATACGCAGTATTTT. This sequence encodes CASLTGDRVNTDTQYF. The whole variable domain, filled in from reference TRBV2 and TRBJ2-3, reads EPEVTQTPSHQVTQMGQEVILRCVPISNHLYFYWYRQILGQKVEFLVSFYNNEISEKSEIFDDQFSVERPDGSNFTLKIRSTKLEDSAMYFCASLTGDRVNTDTQYFGPGTRLTVL.

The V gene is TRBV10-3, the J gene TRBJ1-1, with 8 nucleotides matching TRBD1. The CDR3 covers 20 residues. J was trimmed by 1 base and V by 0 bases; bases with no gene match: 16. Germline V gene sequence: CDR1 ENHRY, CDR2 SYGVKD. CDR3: CAISESIETGEEWWNTEAFF. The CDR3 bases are TGTGCCATCAGTGAGTCGATCGAGACAGGGGAGGAGTGGTGGAACACTGAAGCTTTCTTT.

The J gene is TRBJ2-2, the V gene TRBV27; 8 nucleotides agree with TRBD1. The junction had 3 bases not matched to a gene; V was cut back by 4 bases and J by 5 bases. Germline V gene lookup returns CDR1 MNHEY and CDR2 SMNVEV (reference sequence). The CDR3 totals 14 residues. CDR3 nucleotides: TGTGCCAGCAGTTCTTGGACAGGGACCGGGGAGCTGTTTTTT. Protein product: CASSSWTGTGELFF.

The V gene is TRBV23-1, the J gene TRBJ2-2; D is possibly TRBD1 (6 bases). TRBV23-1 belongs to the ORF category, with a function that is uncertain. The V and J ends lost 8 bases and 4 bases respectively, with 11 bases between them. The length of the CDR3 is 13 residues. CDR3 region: CASGGQFTGELFF. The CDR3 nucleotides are TGCGCCAGCGGTGGACAGTTCACCGGGGAGCTGTTTTTT.

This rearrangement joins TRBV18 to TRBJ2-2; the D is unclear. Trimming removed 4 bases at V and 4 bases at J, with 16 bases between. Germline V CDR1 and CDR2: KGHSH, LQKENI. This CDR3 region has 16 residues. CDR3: CASSRNQDTGTGELFF. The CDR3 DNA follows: TGTGCCAGCTCACGAAATCAGGATACCGGCACCGGGGAGCTGTTTTTT.

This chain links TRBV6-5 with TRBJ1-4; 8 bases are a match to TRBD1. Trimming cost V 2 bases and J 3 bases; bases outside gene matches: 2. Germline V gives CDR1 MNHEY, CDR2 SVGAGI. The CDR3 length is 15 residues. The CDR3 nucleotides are TGTGCCAGCAGTTACCTGGACAGGGCTAATGAAAAACTGTTTTTT. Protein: CASSYLDRANEKLFF.

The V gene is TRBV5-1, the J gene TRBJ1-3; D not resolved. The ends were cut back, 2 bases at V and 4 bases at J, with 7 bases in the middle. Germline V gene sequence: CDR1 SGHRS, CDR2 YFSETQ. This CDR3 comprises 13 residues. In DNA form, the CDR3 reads TGCGCCAGCAGCTTAGGGAGCGGAAACACCATATATTTT. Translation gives CASSLGSGNTIYF. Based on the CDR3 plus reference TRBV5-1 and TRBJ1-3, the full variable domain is KAGVTQTPRYLIKTRGQQVTLSCSPISGHRSVSWYQQTPGQGLQFLFEYFSETQRNKGNFPGRFSGRQFSNSRSEMNVSTLELGDSALYLCASSLGSGNTIYFGEGSWLTVV.

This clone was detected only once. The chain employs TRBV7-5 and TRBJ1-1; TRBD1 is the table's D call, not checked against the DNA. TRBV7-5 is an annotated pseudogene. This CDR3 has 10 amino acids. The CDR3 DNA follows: TGTGTCAGAAGCTTCCAGTTGGCTTTCTTT. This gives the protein CVRSFQLAFF.

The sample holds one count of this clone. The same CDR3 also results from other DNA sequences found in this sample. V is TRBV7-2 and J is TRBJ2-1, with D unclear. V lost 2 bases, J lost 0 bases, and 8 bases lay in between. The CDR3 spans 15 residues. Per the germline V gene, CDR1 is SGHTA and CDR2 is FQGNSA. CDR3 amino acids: CASSLIRGSYNEQFF. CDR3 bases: TGTGCCAGCAGCTTAATCCGAGGCTCCTACAATGAGCAGTTCTTC.

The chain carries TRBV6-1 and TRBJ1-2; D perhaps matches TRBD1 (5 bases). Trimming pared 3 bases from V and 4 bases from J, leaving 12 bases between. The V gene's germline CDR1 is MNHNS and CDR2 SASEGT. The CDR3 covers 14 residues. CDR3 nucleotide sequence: TGTGCCAGCAGTGAGGCAGGGAATACCTATGGCTACACCTTC. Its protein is CASSEAGNTYGYTF.

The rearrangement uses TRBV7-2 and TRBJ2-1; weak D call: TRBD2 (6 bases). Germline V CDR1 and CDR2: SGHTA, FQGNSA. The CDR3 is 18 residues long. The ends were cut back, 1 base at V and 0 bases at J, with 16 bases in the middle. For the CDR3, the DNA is TGTGCCAGCAGCTTAGTTACGCCGGGACTCGGCTCCTACAATGAGCAGTTCTTC. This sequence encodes CASSLVTPGLGSYNEQFF.

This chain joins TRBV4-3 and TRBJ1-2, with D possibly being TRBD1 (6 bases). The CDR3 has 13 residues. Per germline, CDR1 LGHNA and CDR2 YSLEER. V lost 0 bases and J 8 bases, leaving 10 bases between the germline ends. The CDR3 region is CASSQDEGEGYTF. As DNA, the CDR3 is TGCGCCAGCAGCCAAGATGAGGGGGAGGGCTACACCTTC.

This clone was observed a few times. CDR3 residues: CASSLLAGLGANVLTF. The DNA of the CDR3 is TGTGCCAGCAGCTTACTGGCAGGGCTAGGGGCCAACGTCCTGACTTTC. The V call is TRBV7-2, the J call TRBJ2-6, with a weak D call TRBD1 (5 bases). The germline gives CDR1 SGHTA, CDR2 FQGNSA. V was trimmed by 2 bases and J by 4 bases, leaving 12 bases between them. CDR3 length: 16 amino acids.

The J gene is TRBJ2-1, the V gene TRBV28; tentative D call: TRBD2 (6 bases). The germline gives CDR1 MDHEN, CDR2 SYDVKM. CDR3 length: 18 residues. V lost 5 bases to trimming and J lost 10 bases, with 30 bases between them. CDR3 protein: CASSPPGRVAGRGGEQFF. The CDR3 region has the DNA TGTGCCAGCAGTCCCCCCGGCCGCGTCGCAGGGCGCGGAGGGGAGCAGTTCTTC. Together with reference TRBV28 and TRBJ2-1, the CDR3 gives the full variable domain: DVKVTQSSRYLVKRTGEKVFLECVQDMDHENMFWYRQDPGLGLRLIYFSYDVKMKEKGDIPEGYSVSREKKERFSLILESASTNQTSMYLCASSPPGRVAGRGGEQFFGPGTRLTVL.

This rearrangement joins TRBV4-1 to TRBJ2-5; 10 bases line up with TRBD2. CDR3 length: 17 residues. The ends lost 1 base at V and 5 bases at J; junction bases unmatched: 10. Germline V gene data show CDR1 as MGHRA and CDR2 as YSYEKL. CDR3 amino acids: CASSQGASGGPGETQYF. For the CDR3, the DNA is TGCGCCAGCAGCCAAGGGGCTAGCGGGGGCCCTGGGGAGACCCAGTACTTC.

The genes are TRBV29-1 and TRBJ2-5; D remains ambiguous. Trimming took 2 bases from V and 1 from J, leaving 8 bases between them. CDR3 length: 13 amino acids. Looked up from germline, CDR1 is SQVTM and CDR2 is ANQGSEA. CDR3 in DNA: TGCAGCGTTGAACCCCTACCCCAAGAGACCCAGTACTTC. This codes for CSVEPLPQETQYF.